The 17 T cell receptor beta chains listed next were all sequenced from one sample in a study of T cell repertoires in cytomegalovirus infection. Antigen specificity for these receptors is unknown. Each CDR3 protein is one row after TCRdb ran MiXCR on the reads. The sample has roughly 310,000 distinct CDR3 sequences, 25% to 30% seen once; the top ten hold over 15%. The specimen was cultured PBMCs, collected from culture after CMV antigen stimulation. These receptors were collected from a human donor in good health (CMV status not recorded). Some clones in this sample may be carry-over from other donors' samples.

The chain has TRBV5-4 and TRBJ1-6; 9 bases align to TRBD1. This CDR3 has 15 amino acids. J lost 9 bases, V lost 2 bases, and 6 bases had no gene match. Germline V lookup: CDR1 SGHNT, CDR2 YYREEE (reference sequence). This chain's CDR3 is CASSLPGQGSSPLHF. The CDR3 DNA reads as TGTGCCAGCAGCTTACCGGGACAGGGAAGTTCACCCCTCCACTTT. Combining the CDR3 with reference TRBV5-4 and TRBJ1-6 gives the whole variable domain ETGVTQSPTHLIKTRGQQVTLRCSSQSGHNTVSWYQQALGQGPQFIFQYYREEENGRGNFPPRFSGLQFPNYSSELNVNALELDDSALYLCASSLPGQGSSPLHFGNGTRLTVT.

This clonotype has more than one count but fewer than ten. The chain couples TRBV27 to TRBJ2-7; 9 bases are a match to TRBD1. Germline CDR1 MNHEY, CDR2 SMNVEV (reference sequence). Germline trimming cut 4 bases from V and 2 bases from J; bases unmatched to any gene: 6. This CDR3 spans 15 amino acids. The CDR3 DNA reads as TGTGCCAGCAGTTGGAAGGGGACAGGGACCTACGAGCAGTACTTC. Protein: CASSWKGTGTYEQYF.

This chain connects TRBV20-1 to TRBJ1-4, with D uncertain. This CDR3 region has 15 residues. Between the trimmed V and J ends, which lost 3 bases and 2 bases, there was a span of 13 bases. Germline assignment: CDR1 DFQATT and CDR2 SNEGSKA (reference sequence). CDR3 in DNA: TGCAGTGCTAGGATCGGCGGCAGGACTAATGAAAAACTGTTTTTT. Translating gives CSARIGGRTNEKLFF.

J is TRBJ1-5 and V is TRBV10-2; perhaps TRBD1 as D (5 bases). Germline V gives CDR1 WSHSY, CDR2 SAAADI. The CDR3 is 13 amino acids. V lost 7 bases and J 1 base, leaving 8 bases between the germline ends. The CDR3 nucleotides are TGCGCCAGCACCCGGGACAGCAATCAGCCCCAGCATTTT. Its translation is CASTRDSNQPQHF.

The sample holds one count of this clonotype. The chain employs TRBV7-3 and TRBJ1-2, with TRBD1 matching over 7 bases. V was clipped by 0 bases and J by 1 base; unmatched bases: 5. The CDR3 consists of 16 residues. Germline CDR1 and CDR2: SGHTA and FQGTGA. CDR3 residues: CASSLTFRGLNYGYTF. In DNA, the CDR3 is TGTGCCAGCAGCTTAACGTTTAGGGGGCTTAACTATGGCTACACCTTC.

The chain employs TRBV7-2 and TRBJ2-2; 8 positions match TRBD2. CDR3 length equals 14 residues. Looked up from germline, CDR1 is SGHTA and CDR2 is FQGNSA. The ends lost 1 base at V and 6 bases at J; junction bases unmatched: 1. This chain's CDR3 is CASSLELAAGELFF. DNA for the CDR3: TGTGCCAGCAGCTTAGAACTAGCGGCCGGGGAGCTGTTTTTT. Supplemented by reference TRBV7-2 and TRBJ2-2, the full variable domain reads GAGVSQSPSNKVTEKGKDVELRCDPISGHTALYWYRQSLGQGLEFLIYFQGNSAPDKSGLPSDRFSAERTGGSVSTLTIQRTQQEDSAVYLCASSLELAAGELFFGEGSRLTVL.

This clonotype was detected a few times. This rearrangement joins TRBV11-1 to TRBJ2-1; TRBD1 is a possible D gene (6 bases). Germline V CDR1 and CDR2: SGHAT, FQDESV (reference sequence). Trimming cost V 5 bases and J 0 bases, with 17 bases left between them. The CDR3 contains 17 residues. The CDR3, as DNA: TGTGCCAGCAGCCCCCCGCAGGGGTCGCACTCCTACAATGAGCAGTTCTTC. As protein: CASSPPQGSHSYNEQFF.

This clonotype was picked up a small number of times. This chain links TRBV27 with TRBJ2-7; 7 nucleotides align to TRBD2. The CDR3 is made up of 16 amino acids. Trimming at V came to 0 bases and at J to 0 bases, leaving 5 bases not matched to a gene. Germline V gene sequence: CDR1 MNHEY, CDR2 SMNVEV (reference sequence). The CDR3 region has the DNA TGTGCCAGCAGTTTATCGAAATCGGGGGGCTCCTACGAGCAGTACTTC. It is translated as CASSLSKSGGSYEQYF.

CDR3 in DNA: TGTGCCAGCTCAAGTTACCGGACTAGCGAAATCGGGGAGCTGTTTTTT. It codes for CASSSYRTSEIGELFF. The V gene is TRBV5-6, the J gene TRBJ2-2, with TRBD2 identical over 9 bases. Germline CDR1 is SGHDT and CDR2 is YYEEEE. The CDR3 contains 16 residues. V gave up 7 bases and J gave up 7 bases; unmatched junction bases: 14.

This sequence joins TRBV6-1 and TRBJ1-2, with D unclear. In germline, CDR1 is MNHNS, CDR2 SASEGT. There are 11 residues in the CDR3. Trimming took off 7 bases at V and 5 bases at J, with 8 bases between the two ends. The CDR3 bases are TGTGCCAGCACGCGGACGTATGGCTACACCTTC. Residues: CASTRTYGYTF.

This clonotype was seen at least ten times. The CDR3: CASSLSGGLKDEQFF. The CDR3 DNA reads TGTGCCAGCAGCTTAAGTGGGGGGTTGAAGGATGAGCAGTTCTTC. The chain joins TRBV7-8 to TRBJ2-1; D may be TRBD2 (6 bases). The CDR3 has 15 amino acids. The V gene lost 2 bases and the J gene lost 8 bases, with 16 bases spanning the gap. Germline CDR1 reads SGHVS; CDR2 reads FQNEAQ.

CDR3 in amino acids: CATSPWGNEQFF. The CDR3 bases are TGTGCCACCTCGCCCTGGGGGAATGAGCAGTTCTTC. V is TRBV6-6 and J is TRBJ2-1; D could derive from TRBD1 or TRBD2 (5 bases each). The CDR3 totals 12 residues. Germline-derived CDR1 and CDR2 are MNHNY and SVGAGI (reference sequence). The V and J ends lost 10 bases and 7 bases respectively, with 14 bases between them.

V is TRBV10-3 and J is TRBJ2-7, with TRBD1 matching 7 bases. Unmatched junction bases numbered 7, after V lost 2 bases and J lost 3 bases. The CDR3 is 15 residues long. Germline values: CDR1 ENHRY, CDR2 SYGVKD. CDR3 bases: TGTGCCATCAGTGAGAAGTCAGGGGGTGTCTACGAGCAGTACTTC. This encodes CAISEKSGGVYEQYF.

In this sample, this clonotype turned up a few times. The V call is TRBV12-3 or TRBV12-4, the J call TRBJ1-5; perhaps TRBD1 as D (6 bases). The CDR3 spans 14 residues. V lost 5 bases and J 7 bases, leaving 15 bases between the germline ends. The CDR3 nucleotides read TGTGCCAGCAGTCTCTCAGGGGTTTTCCAGCCCCAGCATTTT. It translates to CASSLSGVFQPQHF.

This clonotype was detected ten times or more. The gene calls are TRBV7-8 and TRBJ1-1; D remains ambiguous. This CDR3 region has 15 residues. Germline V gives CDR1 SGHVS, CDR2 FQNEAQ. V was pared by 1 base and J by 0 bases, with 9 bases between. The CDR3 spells CASSLGRFLNTEAFF. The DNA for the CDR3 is TGTGCCAGCAGCTTAGGGAGATTTTTGAACACTGAAGCTTTCTTT.

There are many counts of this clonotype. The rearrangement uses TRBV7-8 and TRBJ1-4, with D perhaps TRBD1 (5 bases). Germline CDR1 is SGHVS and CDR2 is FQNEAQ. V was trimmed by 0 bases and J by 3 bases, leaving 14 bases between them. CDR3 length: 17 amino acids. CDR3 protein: CASSLASTGRPNEKLFF. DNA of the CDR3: TGTGCCAGCAGCTTAGCATCCACGGGACGGCCTAATGAAAAACTGTTTTTT.

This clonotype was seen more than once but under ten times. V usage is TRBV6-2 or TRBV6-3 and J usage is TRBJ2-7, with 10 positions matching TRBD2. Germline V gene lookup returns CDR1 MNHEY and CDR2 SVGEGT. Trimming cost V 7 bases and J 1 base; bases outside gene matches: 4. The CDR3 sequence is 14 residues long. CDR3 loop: CASNLAGGSYEQYF. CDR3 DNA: TGTGCCAGCAACTTAGCGGGGGGATCCTACGAGCAGTACTTC.